What follows is one TCR beta chain and its context. Its antigen remains unidentified. Within one base of it there is no much larger clone, and no base qualities were kept. The data are from a study of Ad26.COV2.S vaccination and SARS-CoV-2 variants (dated by TCRdb to the early 2020s). Some background on the complete study: Vaccine-arm donors were drawn from COV1001, a multicentre, randomized, double-blind, placebo-controlled phase I-IIa trial of Ad26.COV2.S in healthy adults. Ad26.COV2.S was administered intramuscularly at a dose of 5x10^10 or 1x10^11 viral particles, either as one shot or as two shots given 56 days apart. The specificity and breadth of SARS-CoV-2-reactive T cell receptors after Ad26.COV2.S vaccination were assessed by TCRbeta repertoire sequencing. The TCR-sequenced set comprised around 30 samples: some 19 Ad26.COV2.S vaccine recipients, 5 placebo recipients and 8 SARS-CoV-2 convalescent individuals. Participants in the trial were split at random into five groups of five each, receiving low-dose or high-dose Ad26.COV2.S once or twice, or else placebo on both occasions. Throughout the experiments and outcome assessment, investigators stayed blinded to trial group allocation. Summary of the overall study and its limitations: The study lacked the statistical power to compare responses across vaccine doses or regimens. Substantial breadth of spike-specific CD8+ and CD4+ T cell responses was reported after vaccination. Compared with placebo recipients, Ad26.COV2.S recipients showed higher spike-specific TCR breadth (P = 0.0014). According to the authors, total T cell responses may have been underestimated by the TCR breadth and depth analyses. Vaccine and placebo recipients had comparable non-spike TCR breadth, which fits with the vaccine containing only spike.

The CDR3, from cysteine to phenylalanine, totals 13 residues. The DNA shown is the 39-base CDR3, in frame from base 1. From a lookup of the germline V gene, CDR1 and CDR2 are SGHNT and YENEEA. V lost 5 bases and J lost 0 bases; the stretch between them is 8 bases long. The immunoSEQ Assay was used to sequence TCRbeta CDR3 regions. After extraction, genomic DNA underwent amplification by bias-controlled multiplex PCR, followed by high-throughput sequencing. Processing in the source paper ran as follows. To quantify the absolute abundance of every unique TCRbeta CDR3 region, sequences were collapsed and filtered. T cell fraction was estimated by normalization of TCRbeta template counts to usable DNA, with usable DNA being measured through amplification of reference genes present in all nucleated cells. Repertoire TCRs were annotated as SARS-CoV-2-specific by exact matching of V gene, CDR3 amino acid sequence and J gene to a known reactive TCR set. The reference SARS-CoV-2 TCR set came from MIRA and was filtered for enrichment in COVID-19-positive ImmuneCODE repertoires, removing public or cross-reactive TCRs. Using the MIRA antigens, annotated TCRs were further analysed by specific ORF or by position within an ORF. Depth was the summed frequency of annotated unique rearrangements, while breadth was defined as annotated unique rearrangements over total unique productive rearrangements. Group comparisons of TCR breadth used two-sided Wilcoxon rank-sum tests. Held by TCRdb, this immuneACCESS table contains in-frame sequences only and omits some clones. Under half of the omission traces to an unresolved V gene where checked; the cause of the rest is unknown. The V and J calls and the clone size are those of that table, but D and trimming were determined from the DNA. This sample is represented by around 450,000 clones; over 75% of them were singletons. The leading ten clones occupy approximately 4% of the sample.

Taken with the paper, the label for treatment or condition translates to: some 20 received Ad26.COV2.S at low or high dose, single or two shots; a few received placebo; per-sample allocation not given. Repertoires of vaccine and placebo recipients were sequenced from samples taken on day 63 after the first injection. Between 29 July and 7 August 2020, Cohort 1b enrolled approximately 26 adults aged 18-55 years at one site in Boston, USA. Ad26.COV2.S consisted of a replication-incompetent adenovirus type 26 vector by which a prefusion-stabilized SARS-CoV-2 spike protein from the original Wuhan strain was expressed.

This receptor was identified in a person aged 18-60 years who received the Ad26.COV2.S COVID-19 vaccine or a placebo. Material: peripheral blood, obtained in a trial of Ad26.COV2.S vaccine versus placebo. This sequence uses TRBV11-3 and TRBJ2-7, and the D gene may be TRBD2, 5 bases matching. The base sequence is TGTGCCAGCAGCCCCGGGGTCTCCTACGAGCAGTACTTC. Its product reads: CASSPGVSYEQYF.